This passage covers 16 T cell receptor beta chains from one sample sequenced in a study of blood T cell repertoires in COVID-19. Generated by immunoSEQ multiplex PCR, the TCRdb table keeps only in-frame clones and is missing some. Of 200,000 to 300,000 clones detected, around four fifths appear once; the ten largest clones hold approximately 6.3%. Input material: peripheral blood. The receptors stem from a woman aged 60-70 years with active or convalescent COVID-19.

The V gene is TRBV7-6, the J gene TRBJ2-1, with 8 bases that match TRBD2. J gave up 4 bases and V 5 bases, and 13 bases lay outside the gene matches. The CDR3 is 17 amino acids. Germline CDR1 reads SGHVS; CDR2 reads FNYEAQ. In DNA, the CDR3 is TGTGCCAGCAGCGGGCCCGGGGGGGCGTCCGAATACAATGAGCAGTTCTTC. It yields the protein CASSGPGGASEYNEQFF.

This chain links TRBV27 with TRBJ1-1; 9 nucleotides agree with TRBD1. There are 13 residues in the CDR3. Per germline, CDR1 MNHEY and CDR2 SMNVEV (reference sequence). The CDR3 reads CVTIDRGYTEAFF. CDR3 DNA sequence: TGTGTCACAATAGACAGGGGGTACACTGAAGCTTTCTTT.

The chain couples TRBV5-1 to TRBJ2-3; the match to TRBD2 covers 9 bases. This CDR3 is 16 amino acids long. CDR1 and CDR2 (germline): SGHRS, YFSETQ. Trimming took 2 bases from V and 2 from J; bases not matched to a gene: 6. As DNA, the CDR3 is TGCGCCAGCAGCTTAGGGGCTAGCGGGGACACAGATACGCAGTATTTT. Translating it yields CASSLGASGDTDTQYF.

The gene calls are TRBV6-5 and TRBJ1-6; 8 bases map to TRBD1. This CDR3 comprises 14 residues. The ends lost 5 bases at V and 6 bases at J; junction bases unmatched: 3. Germline values: CDR1 MNHEY, CDR2 SVGAGI. CDR3 in amino acids: CASSMTGVNSPLHF. The CDR3 DNA is TGTGCCAGCAGTATGACAGGGGTTAATTCACCCCTCCACTTT.

V gene TRBV6-1 combines with J gene TRBJ1-5, with 9 bases identical to TRBD1. Germline V gene lookup returns CDR1 MNHNS and CDR2 SASEGT. The ends lost 1 base at V and 6 bases at J; junction bases unmatched: 4. The CDR3 totals 15 residues. CDR3 DNA sequence: TGTGCCAGCAGTGAAGTAACAGGGGGCAGTCAGCCCCAGCATTTT. This encodes CASSEVTGGSQPQHF.

The V call is TRBV5-1, the J call TRBJ2-3; D is unresolved. Germline V CDR1 and CDR2: SGHRS, YFSETQ. The CDR3 covers 13 residues. V lost 1 base, J lost 2 bases, and 5 bases lay in between. DNA for the CDR3: TGCGCCAGCAGCTTGCTCCTCACAGATACGCAGTATTTT. The encoded protein is CASSLLLTDTQYF. The full variable domain, its missing parts supplied by reference TRBV5-1 and TRBJ2-3, is KAGVTQTPRYLIKTRGQQVTLSCSPISGHRSVSWYQQTPGQGLQFLFEYFSETQRNKGNFPGRFSGRQFSNSRSEMNVSTLELGDSALYLCASSLLLTDTQYFGPGTRLTVL.

The genes are TRBV12-3 or TRBV12-4 and TRBJ1-3; no clear D gene. The V end lost 3 bases, the J end lost 9 bases, and 12 bases lay between the germline ends. The CDR3 consists of 13 residues. CDR3 DNA sequence: TGTGCCAGCAGTTTTCGGGGAGAAGTCACCATATATTTT. Translated: CASSFRGEVTIYF.

The chain uses TRBV3-1 (or the pseudogene TRBV3-2) and TRBJ2-7; 9 bases are a match to TRBD1. Germline lookup yields CDR1 LGHDT and CDR2 YNNKEL (reference sequence). V shed 5 bases, J shed 3 bases, and the junction held 8 bases outside the gene matches. This CDR3 has 15 residues. DNA of the CDR3: TGTGCCAGCAGCTCGGGACAGGGCCCAGACTACGAGCAGTACTTC. Protein: CASSSGQGPDYEQYF.

This chain uses TRBV7-2 with TRBJ2-1, with TRBD2 as a possible D gene (7 bases). CDR1 SGHTA and CDR2 FQGNSA come from the germline V gene. Deletions cut 4 bases from V and 2 bases from J, with 15 bases between. The CDR3 is 16 amino acids. The CDR3: CASSWRRGPTYNEQFF. CDR3 in DNA: TGTGCCAGCAGCTGGAGGCGGGGGCCAACCTACAATGAGCAGTTCTTC. Using reference TRBV7-2 and TRBJ2-1 for the parts outside the CDR3, the full variable domain is GAGVSQSPSNKVTEKGKDVELRCDPISGHTALYWYRQSLGQGLEFLIYFQGNSAPDKSGLPSDRFSAERTGGSVSTLTIQRTQQEDSAVYLCASSWRRGPTYNEQFFGPGTRLTVL.

This rearrangement joins TRBV10-3 to TRBJ1-1, with D maybe TRBD1 (5 bases). The CDR3 runs to 12 residues. Trimming left V 8 bases short and J 2 bases short, with 9 bases between. Looked up from germline, CDR1 is ENHRY and CDR2 is SYGVKD. The CDR3, as DNA: TGTGCCATCGGGAGGGGCAACACTGAAGCTTTCTTT. It yields the protein CAIGRGNTEAFF.

V gene TRBV6-6 combines with J gene TRBJ1-6; the D gene is possibly TRBD1 (5 bases). The CDR3 extends over 16 amino acids. Deletions cut 2 bases from V and 7 bases from J, with 15 bases between. CDR1 is MNHNY and CDR2 is SVGAGI in the germline V gene (reference sequence). Here the CDR3 DNA reads TGTGCCAGCAGTTACACGCCGGACACTCGGAATTCACCCCTCCACTTT. Amino acid sequence: CASSYTPDTRNSPLHF.

For this clone: One junction end does not reproduce the germline sequence, and a read error may be involved. The chain is built from TRBV5-6 and TRBJ2-1; 9 positions agree with TRBD2. The length of the CDR3 is 16 residues. The germline V gene encodes CDR1 SGHDT and CDR2 YYEEEE. In nucleotides, the CDR3 is TGTGCCAGCAGTTTGGGGCTAGCGGGGCCAAAGGATGAGCAGTTCTTC. Translated: CASSLGLAGPKDEQFF.

This chain uses TRBV9 with TRBJ2-1; 10 positions match TRBD2. The CDR3 spans 16 residues. With 0 bases clipped from V and 4 bases from J, the junction kept 4 bases outside the gene matches. CDR1 and CDR2 (germline): SGDLS, YYNGEE. The CDR3 here is CASSVDGLAVYNEQFF. CDR3 bases: TGTGCCAGCAGCGTAGATGGACTAGCGGTTTACAATGAGCAGTTCTTC.

This chain connects TRBV7-9 to TRBJ2-7; no definite D call. The germline gives CDR1 SEHNR, CDR2 FQNEAQ (reference sequence). The CDR3 totals 15 residues. V was pared by 3 bases and J by 0 bases, with 12 bases between. Here the CDR3 reads CASSFGQVSSYEQYV. The DNA for the CDR3 is TGTGCCAGCAGCTTCGGTCAGGTGAGCTCCTACGAGCAGTACGTC.

This chain joins TRBV18 and TRBJ2-7; perhaps TRBD2 as D (5 bases). Trimming removed 2 bases at V and 0 bases at J, with 8 bases between. CDR3 length: 14 residues. Germline CDR1 is KGHSH and CDR2 is LQKENI. For the CDR3, the DNA is TGTGCCAGCTCACCAGAGGGCAGCTCCTACGAGCAGTACTTC. Protein product: CASSPEGSSYEQYF.

The rearrangement joins TRBV28 to TRBJ1-2; D is undetermined. The V gene's germline CDR1 is MDHEN and CDR2 SYDVKM. There are 13 residues in the CDR3. Trimming left V 6 bases short and J 2 bases short, with 10 bases between. Here the CDR3 reads CASSLPGNYGYTF. The CDR3 DNA reads TGTGCCAGCAGCTTACCCGGGAACTATGGCTACACCTTC.